The next 5 T cell receptor beta chains were all read from a single sample in a study of blood T cell repertoires in COVID-19 (dated by TCRdb to the early 2020s). The protocol used for the library was the immunoSEQ multiplex PCR assay. TCRdb obtained this table from immuneACCESS and retained in-frame rearrangements with V and J assigned. These tables miss some clones; where compared with another copy, unresolved V genes account for less than half of the shortfall, and the remainder is unexplained. The sample records 250,000 or so clones, approximately 90% of which are singletons. The ten largest clones represent about 3% of the sample. What was sequenced was PBMCs or T cells enriched from blood (not recorded which). These receptors were taken from a man aged 35-49 years who had been exposed to COVID-19.

The V call is TRBV2, the J call TRBJ2-3, with no clear D. Looked up from germline, CDR1 is SNHLY and CDR2 is FYNNEI. This CDR3 is built from 11 residues. Trimming cost V 9 bases and J 4 bases, with 8 bases left between them. CDR3 region: CARSRSDTQYF. The DNA of the CDR3 is TGTGCCAGGTCTAGGTCAGATACGCAGTATTTT.

The chain employs TRBV14 and TRBJ1-4; perhaps TRBD1 as D (6 bases). CDR3 size: 16 residues. Germline loops: CDR1 SGHDN, CDR2 FVKESK. The V gene lost 0 bases and the J gene lost 4 bases, with 12 bases spanning the gap. The CDR3 DNA follows: TGTGCCAGCAGCCAAGATCGGAGGGGGGGTAATGAAAAACTGTTTTTT. Translating gives CASSQDRRGGNEKLFF.

The chain has TRBV27 and TRBJ2-3; 7 nucleotides match TRBD2. The germline gives CDR1 MNHEY, CDR2 SMNVEV (reference sequence). V shed 4 bases, J shed 3 bases, and the junction held 16 bases outside the gene matches. The CDR3 consists of 18 residues. This CDR3 reads CASSSYPAVGGRTDTQYF. Written as DNA, the CDR3 is TGTGCCAGCAGTTCCTACCCAGCTGTGGGGGGGAGGACAGATACGCAGTATTTT.

The chain links TRBV5-1 to TRBJ1-4, with D possibly matching TRBD1 (5 bases). The CDR3 has 15 residues. Germline V gene sequence: CDR1 SGHRS, CDR2 YFSETQ. The V end lost 0 bases, the J end lost 8 bases, and 14 bases lay between the germline ends. As DNA, the CDR3 is TGCGCCAGCAGCTTGGCCGGGCAGGGAGGGGAAAAACTGTTTTTT. Its translation: CASSLAGQGGEKLFF. Complete variable domain (other parts from reference TRBV5-1 and TRBJ1-4): KAGVTQTPRYLIKTRGQQVTLSCSPISGHRSVSWYQQTPGQGLQFLFEYFSETQRNKGNFPGRFSGRQFSNSRSEMNVSTLELGDSALYLCASSLAGQGGEKLFFGSGTQLSVL.

The chain is built from TRBV7-9 and TRBJ1-5; 8 nucleotides line up with TRBD1. Trimming removed 5 bases from V and 7 bases from J; junction bases left unmatched: 7. CDR3 length: 14 amino acids. The germline gives CDR1 SEHNR, CDR2 FQNEAQ (reference sequence). The CDR3 loop reads CASSATGVGQPQHF. In DNA, the CDR3 is TGTGCCAGCAGCGCGACAGGGGTTGGGCAGCCCCAGCATTTT.